The 30 T cell receptor beta chains in this list originate from one sample, sequenced in a study of blood T cell repertoires in COVID-19. TCRdb's table, derived via immunoSEQ multiplex PCR, lists solely in-frame clones and lacks some. Found here are some 220,000 clones, about four fifths of them singletons; the top ten hold 3% to 3.5%. The sample taken for sequencing was peripheral blood. The receptors come from a woman in her thirties who had recovered from COVID-19.

The chain has TRBV3-1 (or the pseudogene TRBV3-2) and TRBJ1-1; 7 bases line up with TRBD1. CDR1 is LGHDT and CDR2 is YNNKEL in the germline V gene (reference sequence). Trimming removed 6 bases from V and 11 bases from J; junction bases left unmatched: 15. This CDR3 has 14 amino acids. CDR3 nucleotides: TGTGCCAGCAGAGAGGCCTCAGACAGGGCGGGCGCTTTCTTT. Amino acids: CASREASDRAGAFF.

V is TRBV30 and J is TRBJ2-7, with D unclear. Germline-derived CDR1 and CDR2 are GTSNPN and SVGIG (reference sequence). CDR3 size: 12 residues. Trimming shortened V by 0 bases and J by 6 bases, and 9 bases separated the two germline ends. CDR3 amino acids: CAWSVAATEQYF. In DNA, the CDR3 is TGTGCCTGGAGTGTCGCAGCGACCGAGCAGTACTTC. Full variable domain (rest looked up from reference TRBV30 and TRBJ2-7): SQTIHQWPATLVQPVGSPLSLECTVEGTSNPNLYWYRQAAGRGLQLLFYSVGIGQISSEVPQNLSASRPQDRQFILSSKKLLLSDSGFYLCAWSVAATEQYFGPGTRLTVT.

This chain connects TRBV24-1 to TRBJ1-2; D gene uncertain. CDR1 and CDR2 (germline): KGHDR, SFDVKD. The CDR3 is made up of 13 amino acids. V lost 7 bases and J lost 3, with 11 bases in between. In nucleotides, the CDR3 is TGTGCCACCAGCGCCCCCGGGGACTATGGCTACACCTTC. Encoded protein: CATSAPGDYGYTF.

The chain combines TRBV6-5 with TRBJ1-1, with D perhaps matching TRBD1 (6 bases). Germline loops: CDR1 MNHEY, CDR2 SVGAGI. CDR3 size: 14 residues. The V gene lost 5 bases and the J gene lost 1 base, with 11 bases spanning the gap. CDR3 region: CASSIQGWNTEAFF. CDR3 in DNA: TGTGCCAGCAGTATACAGGGTTGGAACACTGAAGCTTTCTTT.

V usage is TRBV24-1 and J usage is TRBJ1-2; the D gene is possibly TRBD1 (5 bases). The CDR3 runs 14 residues. Trimming left V 2 bases short and J 2 bases short, with 8 bases between. From germline, CDR1 is KGHDR and CDR2 SFDVKD. CDR3 sequence: CATSDWTRNYGYTF. In DNA form, the CDR3 reads TGTGCCACCAGTGATTGGACACGGAACTATGGCTACACCTTC.

The rearrangement uses TRBV10-1 and TRBJ2-5; no reliable D call. V dropped 3 bases and J dropped 5 bases, with 13 bases sitting between them. The CDR3 length is 14 residues. CDR1 is WNHNN, CDR2 SYGVQD, per germline (reference sequence). CDR3 bases: TGCGCCAGCAGTGAATATCTCGGGTTGGAGACCCAGTACTTC. Its protein is CASSEYLGLETQYF.

V and J are TRBV10-3 and TRBJ2-7; a weak D match, TRBD2 (6 bases). This CDR3 is built from 17 residues. Deletions cut 4 bases from V and 0 bases from J, with 19 bases between. CDR1 and CDR2 (germline): ENHRY, SYGVKD. CDR3 in amino acids: CAISGRGLAKGSYEQYF. The CDR3 DNA reads TGTGCCATCAGTGGGCGGGGTCTGGCTAAGGGCTCCTACGAGCAGTACTTC.

J is TRBJ2-3 and V is TRBV2; 8 bases align to TRBD2. This CDR3 has 17 residues. V trimming: 5 bases; J trimming: 2 bases; junction bases outside the gene matches: 12. From germline, CDR1 is SNHLY and CDR2 FYNNEI. CDR3 nucleotides: TGTGCCAGCAGTCGGGAGGGAGGGCCCCGGTCCACAGATACGCAGTATTTT. Translated: CASSREGGPRSTDTQYF. Complete variable domain (other parts from reference TRBV2 and TRBJ2-3): EPEVTQTPSHQVTQMGQEVILRCVPISNHLYFYWYRQILGQKVEFLVSFYNNEISEKSEIFDDQFSVERPDGSNFTLKIRSTKLEDSAMYFCASSREGGPRSTDTQYFGPGTRLTVL.

The chain uses TRBV18 and TRBJ2-3; no clear D. This CDR3 comprises 12 residues. CDR1 and CDR2 (germline): KGHSH, LQKENI. The V gene lost 5 bases and the J gene lost 0 bases, with 3 bases spanning the gap. The CDR3 DNA reads as TGTGCCAGCTCATCAAGCACAGATACGCAGTATTTT. It codes for CASSSSTDTQYF.

The J gene is TRBJ2-7, the V gene TRBV7-8; 9 bases map to TRBD1. V trimming: 5 bases; J trimming: 4 bases; junction bases outside the gene matches: 9. CDR3 length equals 15 residues. Germline lookup yields CDR1 SGHVS and CDR2 FQNEAQ. The CDR3 protein is CASSPGTGNFYEQYF. The CDR3 nucleotides are TGTGCCAGCAGCCCGGGGACAGGGAATTTTTACGAGCAGTACTTC.

The V call is TRBV11-2, the J call TRBJ2-5; 8 nucleotides line up with TRBD2. J was trimmed by 1 base and V by 5 bases; bases with no gene match: 9. The CDR3 extends over 16 amino acids. Germline loops: CDR1 SGHAT, CDR2 FQNNGV. The CDR3, as DNA: TGTGCCAGCAGCCCGCGACCGGGGGGGCTCCAAGAGACCCAGTACTTC. This sequence encodes CASSPRPGGLQETQYF. The entire variable domain, with the rest obtained from reference TRBV11-2 and TRBJ2-5, is as follows: EAGVAQSPRYKIIEKRQSVAFWCNPISGHATLYWYQQILGQGPKLLIQFQNNGVVDDSQLPKDRFSAERLKGVDSTLKIQPAKLEDSAVYLCASSPRPGGLQETQYFGPGTRLLVL.

J is TRBJ2-7 and V is TRBV11-2, with 7 bases that match TRBD1. Germline-derived CDR1 and CDR2 are SGHAT and FQNNGV. V was pared by 5 bases and J by 0 bases, with 7 bases of the junction left unmatched. The CDR3 extends over 15 amino acids. The CDR3 DNA follows: TGTGCCAGCAGCGTATGGACAGGTAACTCCTACGAGCAGTACTTC. It codes for CASSVWTGNSYEQYF.

The genes are TRBV9 and TRBJ1-3; the D gene is possibly TRBD1 (6 bases). This CDR3 region has 15 residues. Germline loops: CDR1 SGDLS, CDR2 YYNGEE. The V and J ends lost 4 bases and 4 bases respectively, with 15 bases between them. The CDR3 spells CASSSGGRRGNTIYF. CDR3 coding DNA: TGTGCCAGCAGCAGCGGGGGCAGGAGAGGAAACACCATATATTTT.

This chain links TRBV18 with TRBJ1-2; D perhaps matches TRBD1 (6 bases). Germline V CDR1 and CDR2: KGHSH, LQKENI. Trimming took 3 bases from V and 8 from J, leaving 19 bases between them. The CDR3 covers 15 residues. CDR3 amino acids: CASSPSQGKFVGYTF. The CDR3 DNA follows: TGTGCCAGCTCACCCTCACAGGGTAAATTTGTAGGCTACACCTTC.

The chain combines TRBV6-5 with TRBJ2-5, with 12 bases lining up with TRBD2. CDR1 and CDR2 (germline): MNHEY, SVGAGI. Trimming took 4 bases from V and 1 from J; bases not matched to a gene: 4. CDR3 length: 16 amino acids. The CDR3 DNA follows: TGTGCCAGCAGTTTGACTAGCGGGAGCTTCCAAGAGACCCAGTACTTC. Residues: CASSLTSGSFQETQYF.

Written as DNA, the CDR3 is TGTGCCAGCAGCCAAACAGGGACAGCAACCTACGAGCAGTACTTC. This sequence encodes CASSQTGTATYEQYF. The chain recombines TRBV4-2 with TRBJ2-7; 7 positions agree with TRBD1. The J segment lost 2 bases and the V segment lost 2 bases, leaving 6 bases of the junction unmatched. Germline V gives CDR1 LGHNA, CDR2 YNFKEQ. This CDR3 comprises 15 residues.

This clone has a single count. This chain uses TRBV19 with TRBJ2-1; 9 bases are a match to TRBD2. Germline V lookup: CDR1 LNHDA, CDR2 SQIVND (reference sequence). The CDR3 sequence is 12 residues long. V shed 3 bases and J 10 bases; nucleotides not matched to a gene: 1. The CDR3 is CASSILAGEQFF. CDR3 nucleotides: TGTGCCAGTAGTATCCTAGCGGGAGAGCAGTTCTTC. The full variable domain, in which reference TRBV19 and TRBJ2-1 provide the parts outside the CDR3, is DGGITQSPKYLFRKEGQNVTLSCEQNLNHDAMYWYRQDPGQGLRLIYYSQIVNDFQKGDIAEGYSVSREKKESFPLTVTSAQKNPTAFYLCASSILAGEQFFGPGTRLTVL.

V usage is TRBV18 and J usage is TRBJ2-7, with 8 positions matching TRBD2. The CDR3 spans 15 residues. CDR1 is KGHSH and CDR2 is LQKENI in the germline V gene. Germline trimming cut 5 bases from V and 5 bases from J; bases unmatched to any gene: 11. This CDR3 is CASSSSAGEVDEQYF. The CDR3 region has the DNA TGTGCCAGCTCATCCTCAGCGGGAGAGGTCGACGAGCAGTACTTC.

This chain uses TRBV28 with TRBJ1-2; unclear D gene. From germline, CDR1 is MDHEN and CDR2 SYDVKM. Trimming took off 8 bases at V and 3 bases at J, with 22 bases between the two ends. The CDR3 length is 16 residues. CDR3 sequence reads: CASFKNGVPFDYGYTF. As DNA, the CDR3 is TGTGCCAGCTTCAAAAACGGGGTCCCATTTGACTATGGCTACACCTTC.

This chain connects TRBV20-1 to TRBJ2-1; 7 bases fit TRBD2. V gave up 5 bases and J gave up 12 bases; unmatched junction bases: 4. The CDR3 spans 10 residues. Germline V CDR1 and CDR2: DFQATT, SNEGSKA (reference sequence). In nucleotides, the CDR3 is TGCAGTGCTGAGAGGGAGGGGCAGTTCTTC. Amino acid sequence: CSAEREGQFF.

The chain's CDR3 is CASSVGTSGRYHRNTQYF. The CDR3 coding sequence is TGTGCCAGCAGCGTAGGGACTAGCGGGAGGTACCACAGAAATACGCAGTATTTT. The chain employs TRBV9 and TRBJ2-3, with TRBD2 identical over 14 bases. The CDR3 contains 18 residues. Germline V gives CDR1 SGDLS, CDR2 YYNGEE. The ends lost 0 bases at V and 7 bases at J; junction bases unmatched: 10. The full variable domain, its missing parts supplied by reference TRBV9 and TRBJ2-3, is DSGVTQTPKHLITATGQRVTLRCSPRSGDLSVYWYQQSLDQGLQFLIQYYNGEERAKGNILERFSAQQFPDLHSELNLSSLELGDSALYFCASSVGTSGRYHRNTQYFGPGTRLTVL.

This clone showed up just a few times. The chain joins TRBV28 to TRBJ1-1, with D possibly matching TRBD1 (5 bases). The CDR3 sequence is 18 residues long. V was clipped by 5 bases and J by 0 bases, with 22 bases between them. Germline V gene sequence: CDR1 MDHEN, CDR2 SYDVKM. CDR3 nucleotide sequence: TGTGCCAGCAGTCCCCGTGGGAGGGGTCCTATAATGAACACTGAAGCTTTCTTT. This encodes CASSPRGRGPIMNTEAFF.

There are a few counts of this clone. This rearrangement joins TRBV9 to TRBJ2-7; 9 bases are shared with TRBD2. The V gene's germline CDR1 is SGDLS and CDR2 YYNGEE. This CDR3 spans 15 amino acids. With 0 bases clipped from V and 7 bases from J, the junction kept 8 bases outside the gene matches. CDR3 sequence (DNA): TGTGCCAGCAGCGTAGGACGAGCGGGAGGTGGAGAGCAGTACTTC. It encodes CASSVGRAGGGEQYF.

The DNA for the CDR3 is TGCGCCAGCAGCCAAAATTTTGGCAGTTTTGGAAACACCATATATTTT. Its translation is CASSQNFGSFGNTIYF. J is TRBJ1-3 and V is TRBV4-1, with unresolved D. The germline V gene has CDR1 MGHRA and CDR2 YSYEKL. The length of the CDR3 is 16 residues. Trimming cost V 2 bases and J 3 bases, with 14 bases left between them.

A few counts support this clone. This sequence joins TRBV29-1 and TRBJ2-7, with D possibly TRBD2 on 6 matching bases. The CDR3 runs 15 residues. Germline-derived CDR1 and CDR2 are SQVTM and ANQGSEA. V dropped 1 base and J dropped 4 bases, with 17 bases sitting between them. This CDR3 reads CSVEGGAGTDYEQYF. CDR3 coding DNA: TGCAGCGTTGAAGGGGGCGCGGGGACGGATTACGAGCAGTACTTC.

V usage is TRBV6-5 and J usage is TRBJ2-4; 7 positions match TRBD1. CDR1 and CDR2 from the germline V gene are MNHEY and SVGAGI. The CDR3 runs 15 residues. J gave up 9 bases and V 4 bases, and 12 bases lay outside the gene matches. Here the CDR3 reads CASSFQPMTGTIQYF. CDR3 sequence (DNA): TGTGCCAGCAGTTTCCAACCCATGACAGGGACCATTCAGTACTTC.

The CDR3 is CASSLLSGANYGYTF. The DNA of the CDR3 is TGTGCCAGCAGCTTGCTGTCGGGAGCTAACTATGGCTACACCTTC. This chain connects TRBV5-6 to TRBJ1-2; no clear D. Trimming took 1 base from V and 0 from J, leaving 10 bases between them. The germline gives CDR1 SGHDT, CDR2 YYEEEE. The CDR3 runs 15 residues.

V and J are TRBV5-1 and TRBJ1-1, with unresolved D. Trimming removed 4 bases from V and 0 bases from J, with 10 bases in between. Germline CDR1 and CDR2: SGHRS and YFSETQ. CDR3 length: 14 amino acids. CDR3 nucleotide sequence: TGCGCCAGCAGCACACGAGGCGTGAACACTGAAGCTTTCTTT. Amino acids: CASSTRGVNTEAFF.

The chain couples TRBV3-1 (or the pseudogene TRBV3-2) to TRBJ2-5; no firm D call. The CDR3 has 12 amino acids. Germline assignment: CDR1 LGHDT and CDR2 YNNKEL (reference sequence). V was trimmed by 2 bases and J by 5 bases, leaving 6 bases between them. CDR3 DNA: TGTGCCAGCAGCCAATCCTTGGAGACCCAGTACTTC. Translating it yields CASSQSLETQYF.

The chain has TRBV12-5 and TRBJ1-2; D is undetermined. This CDR3 is 13 amino acids long. V was trimmed by 3 bases and J by 8 bases, leaving 13 bases between them. The germline gives CDR1 LGHNT, CDR2 FRNRAP. For the CDR3, the DNA is TGTGCTAGTGGTTTAGCCCCTCGTACCGGCTACACCTTC. Translating gives CASGLAPRTGYTF.